Only a few counts were recorded for the clone carrying this TCR beta chain. Its antigen is unknown. The sample belongs to a study of T cells in Graves' hyperthyroidism and ophthalmopathy. RNA transcripts were the template for amplifying TCR beta CDR3 regions. TCR CDR3 regions were first amplified by RT-PCR with HTBI primers. TCRdb independently ran MiXCR on the multiplex PCR reads; one entry per CDR3 protein. This table holds hundreds of thousands of distinct CDR3 sequences, roughly 37% found once. An absence of ophthalmopathy progression within 18 months meant stable Graves' hyperthyroidism. Findings of the study overall: Progression to ophthalmopathy was predicted a median of roughly 6.8 months early. Separation of ophthalmopathy from stable hyperthyroidism was achieved by a 13 V-J model.

This CDR3 has 11 amino acids. With 3 bases removed from V and 10 bases from J, the gap between germline ends came to 9 bases. This sequence originates from a man aged 18-30 years with Graves' hyperthyroidism. The genes are TRBV12-3 or TRBV12-4 and TRBJ1-1, with a possible D match to TRBD1 (6 bases). The sample was blood. CDR3 residues: CASSLGARAFF. CDR3 nucleotides: TGTGCCAGCAGTTTGGGGGCGCGAGCTTTCTTT.